Following are 4 T cell receptor beta chains from one sample sequenced in a study of cytomegalovirus exposure and HLA in healthy donors. The study ran its PCR with 60 Vbeta and 13 Jbeta primers. Repertoires were generated with immunoSEQ multiplex PCR, while TCRdb's copy carries only in-frame clones and drops some. The repertoire holds roughly 160,000 clones, with over 70% as singletons. Input material: PBMCs. These receptors came from a woman aged 45 to 65 in good health and CMV-seropositive.

The rearrangement uses TRBV5-1 and TRBJ1-1; no reliable D call. This CDR3 is built from 13 residues. Trimming took 3 bases from V and 1 from J, leaving 7 bases between them. Germline CDR1 reads SGHRS; CDR2 reads YFSETQ. The CDR3 sequence: CASSSRGNTEAFF. CDR3 nucleotide sequence: TGCGCCAGCAGCTCCCGAGGGAACACTGAAGCTTTCTTT. The full variable domain, in which reference TRBV5-1 and TRBJ1-1 provide the parts outside the CDR3, is KAGVTQTPRYLIKTRGQQVTLSCSPISGHRSVSWYQQTPGQGLQFLFEYFSETQRNKGNFPGRFSGRQFSNSRSEMNVSTLELGDSALYLCASSSRGNTEAFFGQGTRLTVV.

The chain uses TRBV11-2 and TRBJ1-1; D not resolved. This CDR3 contains 14 residues. Germline lookup yields CDR1 SGHAT and CDR2 FQNNGV. Trimming pared 0 bases from V and 11 bases from J, leaving 16 bases between. The CDR3: CASSLDYPAGGAFF. CDR3 in DNA: TGTGCCAGCAGCTTAGATTACCCTGCCGGCGGGGCTTTCTTT. Full variable domain (outside the CDR3, taken from reference TRBV11-2 and TRBJ1-1): EAGVAQSPRYKIIEKRQSVAFWCNPISGHATLYWYQQILGQGPKLLIQFQNNGVVDDSQLPKDRFSAERLKGVDSTLKIQPAKLEDSAVYLCASSLDYPAGGAFFGQGTRLTVV.

The chain links TRBV5-4 to TRBJ1-1, with D unresolved. With 0 bases removed from V and 4 bases from J, the gap between germline ends came to 7 bases. CDR3 size: 13 residues. Per germline, CDR1 SGHNT and CDR2 YYREEE (reference sequence). CDR3 residues: CASSLATVTEAFF. CDR3 DNA sequence: TGTGCCAGCAGCTTGGCCACGGTCACTGAAGCTTTCTTT.

V usage is TRBV15 and J usage is TRBJ1-1; tentative D call: TRBD1 (6 bases). V was trimmed by 0 bases and J by 11 bases, leaving 19 bases between them. The germline gives CDR1 LNHNV, CDR2 YYDKDF (reference sequence). The CDR3 has 15 residues. CDR3 sequence (DNA): TGTGCCACCAGCAGAGATCAAGGAACAGGGAGAACGGCTTTCTTT. Its translation is CATSRDQGTGRTAFF.